This TCR beta chain is from a study of T-cell memory formation after mild COVID-19. TCRdb reprocessed the 5' RACE reads with MiXCR, giving one entry per CDR3 protein. The sample shows about 150,000 distinct CDR3 sequences, over 15% of them seen only once. Germline lookup yields CDR1 SGHTA and CDR2 FQGTGA. The CDR3 sequence is 15 residues long. The V gene end was trimmed by 1 base and the J gene end by 7 bases; junction bases not matched to a gene: 6. This clonotype was detected ten times or more. The V call is TRBV7-3, the J call TRBJ2-1, with 8 bases aligning to TRBD2. The sample was PBMCs or a T cell subset sorted from them (not recorded which). This TCR came from an adult woman who had mild COVID-19 (a few samples of this study predate the infection). Cell type and time point are not known. The CDR3 bases are TGTGCCAGCAGCTTAAGACGGGGGGGCTGGAATGAGCAGTTCTTC. It encodes CASSLRRGGWNEQFF.